The 23 T cell receptor beta chains below were found in one sample sequenced in a study of graft-versus-host responses after intestinal transplantation. No antigen is known for these receptors. Profiled with immunoSEQ multiplex PCR; TCRdb holds only in-frame clones, not every one. The data hold approximately 80,000 clones, with roughly nine tenths observed a single time. Specimen: unstimulated CD4+ T cells sorted from spleen or lymph node cells, collected before intestinal transplant. These receptors came from a human donor who received an intestinal transplant.

Concerning this clone itself: The same CDR3 can be traced to other DNA sequences in this sample. The chain recombines TRBV28 with TRBJ2-7; 9 bases are a match to TRBD1. This CDR3 spans 14 amino acids. The ends lost 6 bases at V and 2 bases at J; junction bases unmatched: 5. In germline, CDR1 is MDHEN, CDR2 SYDVKM. In DNA, the CDR3 is TGTGCCAGCAGCCCCGGACAGGGGCCCTACGAGCAGTACTTC. It specifies CASSPGQGPYEQYF.

The genes are TRBV5-1 and TRBJ2-1; 7 positions agree with TRBD2. The germline CDR1 and CDR2 sequences are SGHRS and YFSETQ. The CDR3 is 15 amino acids. Germline trimming cut 4 bases from V and 1 base from J; bases unmatched to any gene: 5. The CDR3 here is CASSPGGSSYNEQFF. CDR3 bases: TGCGCCAGCAGCCCCGGGGGGTCTTCCTACAATGAGCAGTTCTTC.

The chain employs TRBV19 and TRBJ2-2; 7 bases are shared with TRBD2. Looked up from germline, CDR1 is LNHDA and CDR2 is SQIVND (reference sequence). The length of the CDR3 is 14 residues. V lost 6 bases, J lost 7 bases, and 8 bases stayed unmatched. The CDR3 protein is CASSDLAEVGELFF. The CDR3 DNA sequence: TGTGCCAGTAGCGACCTAGCGGAGGTCGGGGAGCTGTTTTTT.

The gene calls are TRBV21-1 and TRBJ2-7; the DNA was not used to check the table's D call, TRBD2. TRBV21-1 is labeled a pseudogene. The CDR3 loop spans 13 amino acids. The DNA for the CDR3 is TGTGCCAAGCCCCGTAGCGAAGCCTACGAGCAGTACTTC. It is translated as CAKPRSEAYEQYF.

This chain connects TRBV6-5 to TRBJ2-7; D is possibly TRBD2 (6 bases). Germline values: CDR1 MNHEY, CDR2 SVGAGI. This CDR3 contains 15 residues. With 6 bases removed from V and 3 bases from J, the gap between germline ends came to 18 bases. CDR3 sequence reads: CASSNSWRGDYEQYF. CDR3 coding DNA: TGTGCCAGCAGCAACAGCTGGAGGGGTGACTACGAGCAGTACTTC.

The chain links TRBV28 to TRBJ1-2; D not certain. The V gene lost 5 bases and the J gene lost 7 bases, with 8 bases spanning the gap. CDR3 length: 11 residues. From germline, CDR1 is MDHEN and CDR2 SYDVKM. The CDR3 sequence is CASSPLIGYTF. CDR3 sequence (DNA): TGTGCCAGCAGTCCCTTAATTGGCTACACCTTC.

The rearrangement links TRBV30 to TRBJ1-1; the D gene is possibly TRBD1 (6 bases). The V and J ends lost 0 bases and 2 bases respectively, with 13 bases between them. The CDR3 runs 15 residues. Germline values: CDR1 GTSNPN, CDR2 SVGIG (reference sequence). The DNA of the CDR3 is TGTGCCTGGAGTGTCTGGGGGGGGACAAACACTGAAGCTTTCTTT. The encoded protein is CAWSVWGGTNTEAFF.

This clone was seen once. The CDR3 nucleotides are TGTGCCAGCTCACCGGGAGGTAGTCGTCCGTACGAGCAGTACTTC. Protein product: CASSPGGSRPYEQYF. The rearrangement joins TRBV18 to TRBJ2-7; TRBD2 is a possible D gene (6 bases). The CDR3 has 15 residues. Looked up from germline, CDR1 is KGHSH and CDR2 is LQKENI. V lost 3 bases and J 4 bases, leaving 16 bases between the germline ends.

The genes are TRBV6-5 and TRBJ2-5, with 12 bases matching TRBD2. V was pared by 2 bases and J by 4 bases, with 5 bases of the junction left unmatched. Germline CDR1 MNHEY, CDR2 SVGAGI. The CDR3 has 16 amino acids. The CDR3 reads CASSYPASGGGETQYF. The CDR3 DNA follows: TGTGCCAGCAGTTACCCGGCTAGCGGGGGGGGAGAGACCCAGTACTTC.

The chain uses TRBV7-3 and TRBJ1-2; D unclear. CDR1 is SGHTA, CDR2 FQGTGA, per germline. With 1 base removed from V and 11 bases from J, the gap between germline ends came to 2 bases. The CDR3 consists of 9 residues. Here the CDR3 DNA reads TGTGCCAGCAGCTTAATATACACCTTC. Amino acids: CASSLIYTF.

The genes are TRBV5-1 and TRBJ1-3, with D possibly being TRBD1 (5 bases). V dropped 8 bases and J dropped 2 bases, with 14 bases sitting between them. The CDR3 sequence is 14 residues long. Germline V gives CDR1 SGHRS, CDR2 YFSETQ. CDR3 residues: CASSAGGAGNTIYF. The CDR3 coding sequence is TGCGCCAGTAGCGCGGGGGGGGCTGGAAACACCATATATTTT.

Only a few counts were recorded for this clone. V is TRBV28 and J is TRBJ1-1; possibly TRBD1 for D (5 bases). This CDR3 spans 13 amino acids. Trimming removed 5 bases from V and 11 bases from J, with 18 bases in between. Per germline, CDR1 MDHEN and CDR2 SYDVKM. CDR3 region: CASSNPQRRGAFF. The DNA for the CDR3 is TGTGCCAGCAGTAATCCTCAGCGGAGGGGTGCTTTCTTT.

The chain combines TRBV5-4 with TRBJ2-7; TRBD2 matches at 12 bases. The germline CDR1 and CDR2 sequences are SGHNT and YYREEE (reference sequence). V lost 1 base and J lost 7; bases outside the gene matches: 9. The CDR3 length is 16 residues. CDR3 protein: CASSLSLLAGGREQYF. DNA of the CDR3: TGTGCCAGCAGCTTGTCCCTACTAGCGGGAGGACGTGAGCAGTACTTC. Based on the CDR3 plus reference TRBV5-4 and TRBJ2-7, the full variable domain is ETGVTQSPTHLIKTRGQQVTLRCSSQSGHNTVSWYQQALGQGPQFIFQYYREEENGRGNFPPRFSGLQFPNYSSELNVNALELDDSALYLCASSLSLLAGGREQYFGPGTRLTVT.

This clone has a handful of counts. The chain is built from TRBV28 and TRBJ1-2; 8 nucleotides align to TRBD1. The CDR3 runs to 16 residues. From germline, CDR1 is MDHEN and CDR2 SYDVKM. The V and J ends lost 7 bases and 1 base, in that order; junction bases with no gene match: 11. The CDR3 DNA follows: TGTGCCAGCAATTCCGGGACAGGAGGGATTAACTATGGCTACACCTTC. This gives the protein CASNSGTGGINYGYTF.

The chain joins TRBV7-2 to TRBJ2-7; 8 bases agree with TRBD1. V was pared by 5 bases and J by 6 bases, with 6 bases of the junction left unmatched. This CDR3 has 13 amino acids. From germline, CDR1 is SGHTA and CDR2 FQGNSA. CDR3 sequence reads: CASSRDRQGEQYF. As DNA, the CDR3 is TGTGCCAGCAGCCGGGACAGGCAGGGCGAGCAGTACTTC.

V gene TRBV15 combines with J gene TRBJ1-5, with D perhaps matching TRBD1 (6 bases). V was trimmed by 1 base and J by 5 bases, leaving 9 bases between them. CDR1 and CDR2 (germline): LNHNV, YYDKDF (reference sequence). CDR3 size: 14 residues. CDR3 sequence reads: CATSRGTAYQPQHF. As DNA, the CDR3 is TGTGCCACCAGCAGAGGGACAGCATATCAGCCCCAGCATTTT.

This clone has only one observation. The rearrangement uses TRBV2 and TRBJ1-5; 10 bases are shared with TRBD1. The germline CDR1 and CDR2 sequences are SNHLY and FYNNEI. The CDR3 length is 17 residues. V shed 6 bases and J 0 bases; nucleotides not matched to a gene: 8. This CDR3 is CASSHRQGATSNQPQHF. The CDR3 DNA reads as TGTGCCAGCAGCCACCGACAGGGGGCAACTAGCAATCAGCCCCAGCATTTT. The complete variable domain, with remaining parts taken from reference TRBV2 and TRBJ1-5, reads EPEVTQTPSHQVTQMGQEVILRCVPISNHLYFYWYRQILGQKVEFLVSFYNNEISEKSEIFDDQFSVERPDGSNFTLKIRSTKLEDSAMYFCASSHRQGATSNQPQHFGDGTRLSIL.

This clone appeared a few times. The chain is built from TRBV4-1 and TRBJ1-1; 8 bases are a match to TRBD1. V dropped 8 bases and J dropped 1; count of bases not matched to a gene: 3. Germline V lookup: CDR1 MGHRA, CDR2 YSYEKL. The length of the CDR3 is 13 residues. DNA for the CDR3: TGCGCCAGCGCAGACAGGGGGAACACTGAAGCTTTCTTT. Amino acid sequence: CASADRGNTEAFF.

V gene TRBV5-4 combines with J gene TRBJ2-7, with 9 bases lining up with TRBD1. CDR1 SGHNT and CDR2 YYREEE come from the germline V gene (reference sequence). The CDR3 covers 14 residues. The trim removed 4 bases at V and 6 bases at J, leaving 8 bases unmatched. The CDR3 DNA reads TGTGCCAGCAGCCCGGGACAGGGTGAAGCCGAGCAGTACTTC. It codes for CASSPGQGEAEQYF. The full variable domain, completed using reference TRBV5-4 and TRBJ2-7, is ETGVTQSPTHLIKTRGQQVTLRCSSQSGHNTVSWYQQALGQGPQFIFQYYREEENGRGNFPPRFSGLQFPNYSSELNVNALELDDSALYLCASSPGQGEAEQYFGPGTRLTVT.

Of note for this clone: Additional DNA sequences in this sample encode the identical CDR3. This chain joins TRBV5-1 and TRBJ1-3; 8 nucleotides agree with TRBD1. The CDR3 covers 14 residues. With 5 bases clipped from V and 4 bases from J, the junction kept 5 bases outside the gene matches. Germline loops: CDR1 SGHRS, CDR2 YFSETQ. CDR3 amino acids: CASSLGQGGNTIYF. In DNA form, the CDR3 reads TGCGCCAGCAGTTTAGGACAGGGCGGAAACACCATATATTTT.

CDR3 bases: TGTGCCAGCATGGAGGAAAGCTCCTATAATTCACCCCTCCACTTT. Its translation is CASMEESSYNSPLHF. The J gene is TRBJ1-6, the V gene TRBV6-1; D not resolved. The germline V and J ends were trimmed by 7 bases and 0 bases, with 10 bases remaining between them. Germline loops: CDR1 MNHNS, CDR2 SASEGT. The CDR3 is 15 amino acids.

The V gene is TRBV19, the J gene TRBJ2-5; TRBD1 agrees at 8 bases. Germline values: CDR1 LNHDA, CDR2 SQIVND (reference sequence). Trimming at V came to 3 bases and at J to 5 bases, leaving 8 bases not matched to a gene. The CDR3 is 15 amino acids. The CDR3 DNA sequence: TGTGCCAGTAGTATCCTCCAGGGGGCTGGGGAGACCCAGTACTTC. Its translation: CASSILQGAGETQYF.

The chain has TRBV7-3 and TRBJ2-2; the D gene is possibly TRBD2 (5 bases). The V end lost 5 bases, the J end lost 4 bases, and 8 bases lay between the germline ends. Germline CDR1 is SGHTA and CDR2 is FQGTGA. The CDR3 spans 13 residues. CDR3 DNA sequence: TGTGCCAGCAGCCCGAGGGTCACCGGGGAGCTGTTTTTT. Amino acid sequence: CASSPRVTGELFF.